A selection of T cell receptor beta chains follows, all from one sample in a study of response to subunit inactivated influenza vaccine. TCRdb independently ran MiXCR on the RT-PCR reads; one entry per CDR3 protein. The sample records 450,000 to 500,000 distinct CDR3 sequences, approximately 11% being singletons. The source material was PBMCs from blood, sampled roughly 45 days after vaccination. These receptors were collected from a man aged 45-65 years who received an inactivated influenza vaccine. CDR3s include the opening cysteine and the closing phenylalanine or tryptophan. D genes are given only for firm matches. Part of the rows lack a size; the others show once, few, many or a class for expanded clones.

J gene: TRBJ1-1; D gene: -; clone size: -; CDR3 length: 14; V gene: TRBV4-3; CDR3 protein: CASSQQQGSTEAFF; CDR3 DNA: TGCGCCAGCAGCCAACAACAGGGTAGCACTGAAGCTTTCTTT
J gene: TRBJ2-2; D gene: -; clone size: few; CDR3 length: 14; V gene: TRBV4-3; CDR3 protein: CASSQDPTAGELFF; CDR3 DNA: TGCGCCAGCAGCCAAGATCCCACGGCCGGGGAGCTGTTTTTT
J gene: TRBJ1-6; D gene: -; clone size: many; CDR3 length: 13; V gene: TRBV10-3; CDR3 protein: CATGQSPGSPLHF; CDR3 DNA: TGTGCCACCGGACAGAGCCCGGGATCACCCCTCCACTTT
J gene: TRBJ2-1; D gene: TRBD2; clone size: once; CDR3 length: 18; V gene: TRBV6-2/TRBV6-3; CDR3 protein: CASSYRTSGGAWSHEQFF; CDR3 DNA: TGTGCCAGCAGTTACCGGACTAGCGGGGGGGCTTGGTCGCATGAGCAGTTCTTC
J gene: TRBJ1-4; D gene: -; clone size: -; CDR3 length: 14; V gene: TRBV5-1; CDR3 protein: CASSWGYGVEKLFF; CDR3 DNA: TGCGCCAGCAGCTGGGGGTATGGGGTTGAAAAACTGTTTTTT
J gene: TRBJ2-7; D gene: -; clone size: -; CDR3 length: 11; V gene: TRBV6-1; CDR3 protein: CASRSGYEQYF; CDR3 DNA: TGTGCCAGCAGATCGGGCTACGAGCAGTACTTC
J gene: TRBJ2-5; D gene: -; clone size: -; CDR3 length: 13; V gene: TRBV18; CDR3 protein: CASSPRPKETQYF; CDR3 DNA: TGTGCCAGCTCACCGCGCCCAAAAGAGACCCAGTACTTC
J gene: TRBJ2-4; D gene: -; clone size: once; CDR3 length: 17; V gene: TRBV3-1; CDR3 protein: CASSQVGGGGQKNIQYF; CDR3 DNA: TGTGCCAGCAGCCAAGTCGGTGGGGGAGGACAGAAAAACATTCAGTACTTC
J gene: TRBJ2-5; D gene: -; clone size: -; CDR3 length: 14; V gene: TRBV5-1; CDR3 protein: CASSMTSVNPTQYF; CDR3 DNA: TGCGCCAGCAGCATGACATCAGTGAATCCGACCCAGTACTTC
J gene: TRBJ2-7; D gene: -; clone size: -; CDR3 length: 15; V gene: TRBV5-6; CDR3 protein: CASTLTGAPTYEQYF; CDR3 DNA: TGTGCCAGCACCCTCACTGGCGCGCCGACCTACGAGCAGTACTTC
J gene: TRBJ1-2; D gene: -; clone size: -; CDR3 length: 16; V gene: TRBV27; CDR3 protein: CASRVYSRGGIYGYTF; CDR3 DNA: TGTGCCAGCAGAGTTTACTCTAGGGGCGGTATCTATGGCTACACCTTC
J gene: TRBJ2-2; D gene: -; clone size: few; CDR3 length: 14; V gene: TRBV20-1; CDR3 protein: CSASDSHTIGELFF; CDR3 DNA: TGCAGTGCTTCGGACTCCCATACAATCGGGGAGCTGTTTTTT